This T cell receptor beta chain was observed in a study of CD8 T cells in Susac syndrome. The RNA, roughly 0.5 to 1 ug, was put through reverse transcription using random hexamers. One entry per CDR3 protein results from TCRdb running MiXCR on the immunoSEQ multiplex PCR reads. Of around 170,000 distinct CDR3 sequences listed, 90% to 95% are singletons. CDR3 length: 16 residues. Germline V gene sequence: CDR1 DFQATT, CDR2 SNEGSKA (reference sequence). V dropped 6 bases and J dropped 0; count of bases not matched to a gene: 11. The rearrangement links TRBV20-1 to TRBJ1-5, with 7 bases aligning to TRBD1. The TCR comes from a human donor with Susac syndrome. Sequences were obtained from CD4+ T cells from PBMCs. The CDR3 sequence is CSARQGGGLSNQPQHF. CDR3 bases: TGCAGTGCGAGACAGGGAGGGGGCCTTAGCAATCAGCCCCAGCATTTT.